This T cell receptor (beta chain) was observed in a study of blood T cell repertoires in COVID-19. Overall study: Acute and convalescent COVID-19 samples came from the United States, Italy and Spain. Sample material is recorded as cDNA or gDNA derived from T cells, B-cell-depleted T cells, or PBMCs.

Authors' processing steps: Reference gene primer amplification gave nucleated cell count estimates. Method: immunoSEQ multiplex PCR; TCRdb's copy keeps in-frame clones and lacks some. That table supplies the V and J calls and clone size; D and trimming were determined from the DNA. The sample consists of some 14,000 clones, more than 80% of them appearing once. CDR1 and CDR2 (germline): SGHTA, FQGNSA. V lost 2 bases and J lost 0, with 10 bases in between. This CDR3 spans 15 amino acids. Sequencing used peripheral blood. The receptor was isolated from a man between 50 and 59 years old with active COVID-19. The rearrangement links TRBV7-2 to TRBJ1-1; no clear D gene. CDR3 in amino acids: CASSLSLLLNTEAFF. The CDR3, as DNA: TGTGCCAGCAGCTTATCCCTATTGCTGAACACTGAAGCTTTCTTT.